This T cell receptor beta chain was captured by sequencing in a study of blood T cell repertoires in COVID-19. For the study at large: Some COVID-19 samples were acute and others convalescent; all came from the United States, Italy and Spain. T cells, B-cell-depleted T cells, or PBMCs provided the cDNA or gDNA that served as material.

Only one count was recorded for this clone. Per germline, CDR1 LGHDT and CDR2 YNNKEL (reference sequence). The CDR3 is 16 residues long. Trimming at V came to 0 bases and at J to 3 bases, leaving 8 bases not matched to a gene. As processed by the authors: Reference gene primer amplification gave nucleated cell count estimates. Sequencing was performed with immunoSEQ multiplex PCR; in TCRdb, only in-frame clones are kept and a portion is missing. V and J calls and clone size are those listed in that table; D and trimming were worked out from the DNA. The data show more than 40,000 clones, around 90% seen once.

This sequence was found in a man older than 75 with acute or convalescent COVID-19. The rearrangement uses TRBV3-1 (or the pseudogene TRBV3-2) and TRBJ2-7, with 7 bases fitting TRBD2. The specimen sequenced was peripheral blood. Written as DNA, the CDR3 is TGTGCCAGCAGCCAAGATCCCCTAGCGGTGAACTACGAGCAGTACTTC. As protein: CASSQDPLAVNYEQYF.